This T cell receptor (beta chain) was obtained from a study of T cells in Graves' hyperthyroidism and ophthalmopathy. The germline V gene encodes CDR1 SGHTA and CDR2 FQGNSA. V lost 5 bases and J lost 2, with 13 bases in between. This CDR3 spans 15 amino acids. It was RNA transcripts that yielded the amplified TCR beta CDR3 regions. First-round RT-PCR of the TCR CDR3 relied on the HTBI primer set. TCRdb re-called the multiplex PCR reads through MiXCR, storing one row per CDR3 protein. The table has hundreds of thousands of distinct CDR3 sequences, under 60% seen once. The TCR originated in a young woman with Graves' hyperthyroidism. The chain combines TRBV7-2 with TRBJ1-3; a weak D match, TRBD1 (6 bases). Sequencing used peripheral blood or thyroid tissue (not recorded which). In DNA, the CDR3 is TGTGCCAGCAGCCCGGGACACCAGCCTGGAAACACCATATATTTT. It encodes CASSPGHQPGNTIYF.